One sample yielded the 14 T cell receptor beta chains listed below, sequenced in a study of cytomegalovirus exposure and HLA in healthy donors. PCR used 60 Vbeta primers and 13 Jbeta primers. Here immunoSEQ multiplex PCR was the method, and the copy in TCRdb shows in-frame clones only, minus some. This sample has roughly 150,000 clones, with around four fifths found just once. Material for sequencing was PBMCs. All receptors come from a man aged 30 to 39 in good health and CMV-seronegative.

This chain joins TRBV7-9 and TRBJ2-1; D may be TRBD1 (6 bases). The CDR3 is 19 amino acids. Trimming took 5 bases from V and 3 from J, leaving 26 bases between them. CDR1 and CDR2 from the germline V gene are SEHNR and FQNEAQ (reference sequence). CDR3 DNA sequence: TGTGCCAGCAGCATGGAACTTTATATTGTGGACAGCCTCTACAATGAGCAGTTCTTC. Its translation is CASSMELYIVDSLYNEQFF. The whole variable domain, remainder taken from reference TRBV7-9 and TRBJ2-1, is DTGVSQNPRHKITKRGQNVTFRCDPISEHNRLYWYRQTLGQGPEFLTYFQNEAQLEKSRLLSDRFSAERPKGSFSTLEIQRTEQGDSAMYLCASSMELYIVDSLYNEQFFGPGTRLTVL.

This clone was seen a single time. V is TRBV19 and J is TRBJ2-5, with 8 bases fitting TRBD2. With V trimmed by 3 bases and J by 2 bases, 5 bases remained unmatched. The CDR3 runs 15 residues. Germline CDR1 is LNHDA and CDR2 is SQIVND (reference sequence). This chain's CDR3 is CASSMGLVNQETQYF. CDR3 in DNA: TGTGCCAGTAGTATGGGACTAGTGAATCAAGAGACCCAGTACTTC.

The chain uses TRBV19 and TRBJ2-7; a weak D match, TRBD2 (5 bases). Germline lookup yields CDR1 LNHDA and CDR2 SQIVND (reference sequence). Trimming took off 0 bases at V and 0 bases at J, with 9 bases between the two ends. The CDR3 sequence is 15 residues long. CDR3 sequence (DNA): TGTGCCAGTAGTATAGAAGGACTTAACTCCTACGAGCAGTACTTC. Its translation: CASSIEGLNSYEQYF.

This clone has only a few counts. The chain joins TRBV25-1 to TRBJ1-6; D may be TRBD1 (6 bases). The V end lost 7 bases, the J end lost 10 bases, and 17 bases lay between the germline ends. Germline CDR1 and CDR2: MGHDK and SYGVNS. The CDR3 consists of 14 residues. CDR3 region: CASTDRQDRSPLHF. CDR3 DNA: TGTGCCAGCACCGACCGACAGGATCGCTCACCCCTCCACTTT.

As to this clone: Additional DNA sequences in this sample encode the identical CDR3. The chain employs TRBV28 and TRBJ2-1; D gene uncertain. The germline V and J ends were trimmed by 3 bases and 10 bases, with 7 bases remaining between them. Germline values: CDR1 MDHEN, CDR2 SYDVKM. The CDR3 totals 11 residues. The CDR3, as DNA: TGTGCCAGCAGTTTGGCAGGAGAGCAGTTCTTC. Amino acids: CASSLAGEQFF.

The rearrangement uses TRBV7-2 and TRBJ1-6; 9 bases are a match to TRBD1. The length of the CDR3 is 17 residues. The junction had 5 bases not matched to a gene; V was cut back by 0 bases and J by 5 bases. CDR1 is SGHTA and CDR2 is FQGNSA in the germline V gene. The CDR3 sequence: CASSLAGTGPNNSPLHF. The CDR3 DNA reads TGTGCCAGCAGCTTAGCCGGGACAGGGCCAAATAATTCACCCCTCCACTTT.

This clone was recorded a few times. The rearrangement uses TRBV10-3 and TRBJ2-7, with D maybe TRBD1 (6 bases). This CDR3 has 11 amino acids. Germline-derived CDR1 and CDR2 are ENHRY and SYGVKD. Trimming removed 10 bases at V and 2 bases at J, with 9 bases between. The CDR3 is CATRTAYEQYF. The CDR3 DNA sequence: TGTGCCACCCGGACAGCCTACGAGCAGTACTTC.

V gene TRBV30 combines with J gene TRBJ1-1, with D maybe TRBD1 (5 bases). CDR3 size: 13 residues. CDR1 and CDR2 from the germline V gene are GTSNPN and SVGIG (reference sequence). V lost 6 bases to trimming and J lost 2 bases, with 13 bases between them. CDR3 sequence (DNA): TGTGCCTGCACTCAAGGGGCTAACACTGAAGCTTTCTTT. Protein sequence: CACTQGANTEAFF. Drawing the rest from reference TRBV30 and TRBJ1-1, the complete variable domain is SQTIHQWPATLVQPVGSPLSLECTVEGTSNPNLYWYRQAAGRGLQLLFYSVGIGQISSEVPQNLSASRPQDRQFILSSKKLLLSDSGFYLCACTQGANTEAFFGQGTRLTVV.

The genes are TRBV28 and TRBJ1-2; possibly TRBD1 for D (6 bases). There are 16 residues in the CDR3. Germline V CDR1 and CDR2: MDHEN, SYDVKM. Trimming pared 3 bases from V and 1 base from J, leaving 15 bases between. The CDR3 reads CASSFPGTPINYGYTF. The CDR3 DNA follows: TGTGCCAGCAGTTTCCCCGGGACACCGATTAACTATGGCTACACCTTC.

The genes are TRBV19 and TRBJ2-1; 8 bases align to TRBD2. From germline, CDR1 is LNHDA and CDR2 SQIVND (reference sequence). The CDR3 sequence is 14 residues long. Germline trimming cut 10 bases from V and 10 bases from J; bases unmatched to any gene: 15. The CDR3 region is CATGKREYWLEQFF. The DNA of the CDR3 is TGTGCCACCGGGAAGCGGGAGTATTGGTTAGAGCAGTTCTTC.

The chain employs TRBV28 and TRBJ1-1; TRBD1 matches at 7 bases. V lost 5 bases to trimming and J lost 1 base; unmatched junction nucleotides: 4. The CDR3 runs 14 residues. Germline CDR1 and CDR2: MDHEN and SYDVKM. The CDR3 reads CASSLGQENTEAFF. The CDR3 region has the DNA TGTGCCAGCAGTCTAGGACAGGAGAACACTGAAGCTTTCTTT. Full variable domain (remainder filled in from reference TRBV28 and TRBJ1-1): DVKVTQSSRYLVKRTGEKVFLECVQDMDHENMFWYRQDPGLGLRLIYFSYDVKMKEKGDIPEGYSVSREKKERFSLILESASTNQTSMYLCASSLGQENTEAFFGQGTRLTVV.

The genes are TRBV28 and TRBJ2-7, with D possibly matching TRBD2 (5 bases). From germline, CDR1 is MDHEN and CDR2 SYDVKM. CDR3 length equals 14 residues. With 4 bases removed from V and 12 bases from J, the gap between germline ends came to 22 bases. CDR3: CASSSPQQEALLYF. CDR3 nucleotides: TGTGCCAGCAGTTCCCCCCAGCAGGAGGCACTGTTGTACTTC.

The V call is TRBV4-2, the J call TRBJ2-2; TRBD1 matches at 12 bases. Trimming cost V 1 base and J 6 bases; bases outside gene matches: 6. Germline CDR1 and CDR2: LGHNA and YNFKEQ. The CDR3 covers 17 residues. CDR3: CASSQVPGQGASGELFF. Written as DNA, the CDR3 is TGTGCCAGCAGCCAAGTACCGGGACAGGGGGCATCCGGGGAGCTGTTTTTT.

V usage is TRBV4-3 and J usage is TRBJ2-5; 8 nucleotides align to TRBD2. After removal of 5 bases from V and 2 bases from J, the junction contained 10 bases not matched to a gene. The CDR3 is 16 residues long. Germline loops: CDR1 LGHNA, CDR2 YSLEER. Here the CDR3 reads CASSGDWKRGQETQYF. CDR3 coding DNA: TGCGCCAGCAGCGGGGACTGGAAGCGGGGGCAAGAGACCCAGTACTTC.